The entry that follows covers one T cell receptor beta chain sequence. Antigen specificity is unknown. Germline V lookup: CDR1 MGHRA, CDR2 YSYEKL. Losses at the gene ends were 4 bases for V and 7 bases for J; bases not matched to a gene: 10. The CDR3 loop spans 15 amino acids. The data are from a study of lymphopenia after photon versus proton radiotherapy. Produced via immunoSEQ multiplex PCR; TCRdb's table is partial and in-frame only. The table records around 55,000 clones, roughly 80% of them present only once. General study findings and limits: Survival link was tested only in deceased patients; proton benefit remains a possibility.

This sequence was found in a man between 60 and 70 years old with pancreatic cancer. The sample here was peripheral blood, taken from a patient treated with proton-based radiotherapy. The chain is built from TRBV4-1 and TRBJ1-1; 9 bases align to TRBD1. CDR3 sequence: CASSLSTGGDNEAFF. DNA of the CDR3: TGCGCCAGCAGCCTGTCGACAGGGGGGGACAATGAAGCTTTCTTT.